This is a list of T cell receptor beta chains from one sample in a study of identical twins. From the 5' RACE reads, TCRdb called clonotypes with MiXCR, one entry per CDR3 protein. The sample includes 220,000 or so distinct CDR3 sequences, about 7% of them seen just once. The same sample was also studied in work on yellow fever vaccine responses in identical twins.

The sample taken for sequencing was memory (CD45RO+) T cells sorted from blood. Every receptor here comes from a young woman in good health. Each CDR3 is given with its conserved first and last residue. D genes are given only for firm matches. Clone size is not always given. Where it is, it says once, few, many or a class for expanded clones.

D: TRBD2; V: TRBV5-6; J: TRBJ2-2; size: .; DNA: TGTGCCAGCGGCTCCGGGCTTAGCGGGGGGAAGAACACCGGGGAGCTGTTTTTT; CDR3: CASGSGLSGGKNTGELFF
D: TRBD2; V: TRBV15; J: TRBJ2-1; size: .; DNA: TGTGCCACCAGCAGAGATCGTGGACTAGCGGGCGGGGGTGAGCAGTTCTTC; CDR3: CATSRDRGLAGGGEQFF
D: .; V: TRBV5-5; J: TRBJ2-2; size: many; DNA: TGTGCCAGCAGCTTCTGGTCAGACACCGGGGAGCTGTTTTTT; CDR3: CASSFWSDTGELFF
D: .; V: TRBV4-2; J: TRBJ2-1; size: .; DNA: TGTGCCAGCAGCCAAGATTCGGGGGAATACAATGAGCAGTTCTTC; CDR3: CASSQDSGEYNEQFF
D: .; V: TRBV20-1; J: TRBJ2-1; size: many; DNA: TGCAGTGCTTCTAGCGTCTCGGGCTCCTACAATGAGCAGTTCTTC; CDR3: CSASSVSGSYNEQFF
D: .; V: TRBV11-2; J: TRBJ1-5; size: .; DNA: TGTGCCAGCAGCCCGGGGGCTAGAACCGATCAGCCCCAGCATTTT; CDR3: CASSPGARTDQPQHF
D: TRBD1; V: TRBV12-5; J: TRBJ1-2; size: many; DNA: TGTGCTAGTGGTTTGGCGGGACAGAACTATGGCTACACCTTC; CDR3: CASGLAGQNYGYTF
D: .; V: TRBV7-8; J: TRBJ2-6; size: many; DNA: TGTGCCAGCAGCCCCAGACAACCACGAGATTCTGGGGCCAACGTCCTGACTTTC; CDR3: CASSPRQPRDSGANVLTF
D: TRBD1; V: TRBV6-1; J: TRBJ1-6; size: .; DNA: TGTGCCAGCTGGACAGGGAGGGATCCATCACCCCTCCACTTT; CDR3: CASWTGRDPSPLHF
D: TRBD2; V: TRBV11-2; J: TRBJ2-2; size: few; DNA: TGTGCCAGCAGCTTAGACTCTCTAGCGGGAGTCACCGGGGAGCTGTTTTTT; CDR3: CASSLDSLAGVTGELFF
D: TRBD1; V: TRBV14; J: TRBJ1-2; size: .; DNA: TGTGCCAGCAGCCAAGTGGACAGGGGGCCGGACTATGGCTACACCTTC; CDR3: CASSQVDRGPDYGYTF
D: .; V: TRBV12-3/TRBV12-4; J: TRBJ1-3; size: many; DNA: TGTGCCAGCAGTTTGTCCGGGTCTGGAAACACCATATATTTT; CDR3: CASSLSGSGNTIYF
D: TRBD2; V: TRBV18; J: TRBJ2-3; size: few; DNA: TGTGCCAGCTCTATACCCAAGACTAGCGGAAGCACAGATACGCAGTATTTT; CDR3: CASSIPKTSGSTDTQYF
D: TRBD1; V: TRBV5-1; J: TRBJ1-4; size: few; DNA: TGCGCCAGCAGCGCTTCCGGGACAGACTATGAAAAACTGTTTTTT; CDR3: CASSASGTDYEKLFF
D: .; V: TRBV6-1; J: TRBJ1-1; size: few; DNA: TGTGCCAGCAGTACCAGGGACACTACTGAAGCTTTCTTT; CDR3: CASSTRDTTEAFF
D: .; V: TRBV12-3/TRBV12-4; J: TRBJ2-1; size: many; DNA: TGTGCCAGCAGTGCAGTATCCGGGACTTCCTACAATGAGCAGTTCTTC; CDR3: CASSAVSGTSYNEQFF
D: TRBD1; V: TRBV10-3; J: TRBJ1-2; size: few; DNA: TGTGCCATCAGGGACCAGGGAGGGGGCGTCTATGGCTACACCTTC; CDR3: CAIRDQGGGVYGYTF
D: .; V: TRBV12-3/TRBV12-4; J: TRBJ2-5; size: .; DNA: TGTGCCAGCAGTTTAGTCTCCTGGGGGACCCAGTACTTC; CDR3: CASSLVSWGTQYF